This T cell receptor (beta chain) is from a study of T cell clones after liver transplantation. Whole-study context: As an antigen-independent comparator, third-party-reactive TCRbeta sequences came from pre-transplant mixed lymphocyte reactions.

In germline, CDR1 is SGHRS, CDR2 YFSETQ. This CDR3 has 14 amino acids. V lost 2 bases and J lost 1, with 9 bases in between. The table came from immunoSEQ multiplex PCR; TCRdb's copy has only in-frame clones and leaves some out. The sample contains 65,000 to 95,000 clones, about four fifths of which appear only once. General study findings and limits: Low donor cell numbers restricted donor-reactive repertoire measurement in two subjects.

Of note for this clone: Antigen specificity is unknown.

The clonotype originates from a human donor who received a liver transplant. V usage is TRBV5-1 and J usage is TRBJ2-5; no reliable D call. The input for sequencing was CD4+ T cells from blood, taken before liver transplant. Here the CDR3 reads CASSLDRPQETQYF. The CDR3 DNA sequence: TGCGCCAGCAGCTTAGATAGGCCCCAAGAGACCCAGTACTTC.